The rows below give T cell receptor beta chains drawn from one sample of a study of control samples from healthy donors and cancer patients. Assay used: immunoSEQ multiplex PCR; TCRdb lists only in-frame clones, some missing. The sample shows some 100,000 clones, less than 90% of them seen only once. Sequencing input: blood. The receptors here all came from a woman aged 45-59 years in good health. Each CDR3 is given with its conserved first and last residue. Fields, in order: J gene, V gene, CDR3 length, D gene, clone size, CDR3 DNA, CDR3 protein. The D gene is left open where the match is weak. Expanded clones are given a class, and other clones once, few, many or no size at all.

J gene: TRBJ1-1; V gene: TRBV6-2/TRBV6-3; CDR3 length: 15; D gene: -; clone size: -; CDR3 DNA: TGTGCCAGCAGTTCTCAACATATTTGGAACACTGAAGCTTTCTTT; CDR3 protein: CASSSQHIWNTEAFF
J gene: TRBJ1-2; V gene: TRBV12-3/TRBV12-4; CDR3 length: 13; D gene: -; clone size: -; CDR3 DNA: TGTGCCAGCAGCTTCGAAAGAATTTATGGCTACACCTTC; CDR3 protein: CASSFERIYGYTF
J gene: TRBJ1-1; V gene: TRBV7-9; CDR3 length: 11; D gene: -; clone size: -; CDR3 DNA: TGTGCCAGCAGCCCCGGCACTGAAGCTTTCTTT; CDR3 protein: CASSPGTEAFF
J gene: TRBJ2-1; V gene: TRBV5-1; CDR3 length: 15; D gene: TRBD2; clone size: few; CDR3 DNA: TGCGCCAGCAGATTGGGGGGGACTGGATACAATGAGCAGTTCTTC; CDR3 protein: CASRLGGTGYNEQFF
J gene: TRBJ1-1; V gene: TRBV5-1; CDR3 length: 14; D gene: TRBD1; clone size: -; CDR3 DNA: TGCGCCAGCAGCTGGGGAACAGGGGACGGAGAAGCTTTCTTT; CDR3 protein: CASSWGTGDGEAFF
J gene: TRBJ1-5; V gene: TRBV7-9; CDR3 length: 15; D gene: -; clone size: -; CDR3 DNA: TGTGCCAGCAGCCCCGGGGAAGGGGCGAATCAGCCCCAGCATTTT; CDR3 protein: CASSPGEGANQPQHF
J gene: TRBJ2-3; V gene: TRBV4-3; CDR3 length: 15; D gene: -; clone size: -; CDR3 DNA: TGCGCCAGCAGCCAAGACTACCTCGCGACAGATACGCAGTATTTT; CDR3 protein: CASSQDYLATDTQYF
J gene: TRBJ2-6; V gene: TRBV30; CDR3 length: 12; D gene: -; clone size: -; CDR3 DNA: TGTGCCACCAGCCCTGGGGCCAACGTCCTGACTTTC; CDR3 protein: CATSPGANVLTF
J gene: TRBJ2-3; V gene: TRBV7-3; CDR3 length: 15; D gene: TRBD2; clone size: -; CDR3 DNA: TGTGCCAGCAGCCCGGCGGGAGGTTACACAGATACGCAGTATTTT; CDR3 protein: CASSPAGGYTDTQYF
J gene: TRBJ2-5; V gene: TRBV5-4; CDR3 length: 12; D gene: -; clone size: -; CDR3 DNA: TGTGCCAGCAGCTTGGCCAGGGAGACCCAGTACTTC; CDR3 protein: CASSLARETQYF
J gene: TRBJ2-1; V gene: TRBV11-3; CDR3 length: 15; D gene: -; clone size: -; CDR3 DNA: TGTGCCAGCAGTCATAGCGGATTCAACCCAAATGAGCAGTTCTTC; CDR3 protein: CASSHSGFNPNEQFF
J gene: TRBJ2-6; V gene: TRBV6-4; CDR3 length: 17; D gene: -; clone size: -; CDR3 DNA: TGTGCCAGCAGTGACTCGTTTTCTGTGGGCCTTACGAACGTCCTGACTTTC; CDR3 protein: CASSDSFSVGLTNVLTF
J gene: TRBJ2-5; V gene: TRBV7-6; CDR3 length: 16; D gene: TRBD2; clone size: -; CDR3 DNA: TGTGCCAGCAGCCTCCTCGCCGGGACTACTAAAGAGACCCAGTACTTC; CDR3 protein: CASSLLAGTTKETQYF
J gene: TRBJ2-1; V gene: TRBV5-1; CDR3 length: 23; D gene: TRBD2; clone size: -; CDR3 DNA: TGCGCCAGCAGCTTAATGCGGTGGCAGGAACTAGCGGGAGTCGCGCGTTCAAACAATGAGCAGTTCTTC; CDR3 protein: CASSLMRWQELAGVARSNNEQFF
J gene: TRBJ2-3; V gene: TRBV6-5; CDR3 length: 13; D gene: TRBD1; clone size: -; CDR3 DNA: TGTGCCTCCAGCGACAGGGGCACAGATACGCAGTATTTT; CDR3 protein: CASSDRGTDTQYF
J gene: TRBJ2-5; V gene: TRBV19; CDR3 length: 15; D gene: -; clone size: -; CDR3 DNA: TGTGCCAGTAGTATCTCGAGGCGGGTACAAGAGACCCAGTACTTC; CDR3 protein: CASSISRRVQETQYF
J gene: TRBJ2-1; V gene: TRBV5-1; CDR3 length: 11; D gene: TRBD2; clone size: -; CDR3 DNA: TGCGCCAGCGGCCCCGGGACTACCCAGTTCTTC; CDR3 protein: CASGPGTTQFF
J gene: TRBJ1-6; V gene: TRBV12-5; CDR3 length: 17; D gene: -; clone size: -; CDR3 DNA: TGTGCTAGTGTTCGGAGACAGGTTTGTTGCTATAATTCACCCCTCCACTTT; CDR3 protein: CASVRRQVCCYNSPLHF
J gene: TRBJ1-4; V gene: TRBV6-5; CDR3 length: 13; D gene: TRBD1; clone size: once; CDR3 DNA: TGTGCCAGCATATACAGGGGAGACGAAAAACTGTTTTTT; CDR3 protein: CASIYRGDEKLFF
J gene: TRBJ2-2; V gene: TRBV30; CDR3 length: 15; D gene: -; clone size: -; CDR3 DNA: TGTGCCTGGGAGGGGCGGCCGGCGAACACCGGGGAGCTGTTTTTT; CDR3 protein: CAWEGRPANTGELFF